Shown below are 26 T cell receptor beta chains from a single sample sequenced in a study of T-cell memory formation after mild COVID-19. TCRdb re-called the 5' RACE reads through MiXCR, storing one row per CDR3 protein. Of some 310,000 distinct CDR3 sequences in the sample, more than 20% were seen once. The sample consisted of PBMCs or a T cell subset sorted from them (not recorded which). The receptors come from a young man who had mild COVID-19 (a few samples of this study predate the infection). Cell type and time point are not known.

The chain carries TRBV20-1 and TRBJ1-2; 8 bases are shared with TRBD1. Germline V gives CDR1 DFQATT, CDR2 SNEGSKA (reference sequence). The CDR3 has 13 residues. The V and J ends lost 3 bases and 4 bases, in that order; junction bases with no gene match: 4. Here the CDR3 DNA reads TGCAGTGCTAGTCCCGGGACAGGCTATGGCTACACCTTC. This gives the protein CSASPGTGYGYTF.

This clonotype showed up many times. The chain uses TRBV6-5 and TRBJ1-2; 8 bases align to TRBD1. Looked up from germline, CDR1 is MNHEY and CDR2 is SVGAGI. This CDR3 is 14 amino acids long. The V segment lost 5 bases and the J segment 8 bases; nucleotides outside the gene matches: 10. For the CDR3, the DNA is TGTGCCAGCAGTCCCGGACAGGGCGGAAAAGGCTACACCTTC. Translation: CASSPGQGGKGYTF.

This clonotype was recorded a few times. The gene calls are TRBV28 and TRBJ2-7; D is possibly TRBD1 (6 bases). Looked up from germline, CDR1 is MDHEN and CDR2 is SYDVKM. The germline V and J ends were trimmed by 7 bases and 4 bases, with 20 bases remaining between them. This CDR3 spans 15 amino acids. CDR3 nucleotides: TGTGCCAGCAACTCTAGGGGCAGGGGAAAATACGAGCAGTACGTC. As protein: CASNSRGRGKYEQYV.

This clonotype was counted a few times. CDR3 DNA: TGTGCCAGTATCGTGGGGAACCAGCCGGGTTCCCCCCAGCATTTT. As protein: CASIVGNQPGSPQHF. V is TRBV19 and J is TRBJ1-5; D gene unclear. Trimming removed 7 bases at V and 10 bases at J, with 23 bases between. Germline CDR1 and CDR2: LNHDA and SQIVND (reference sequence). The CDR3 spans 15 residues.

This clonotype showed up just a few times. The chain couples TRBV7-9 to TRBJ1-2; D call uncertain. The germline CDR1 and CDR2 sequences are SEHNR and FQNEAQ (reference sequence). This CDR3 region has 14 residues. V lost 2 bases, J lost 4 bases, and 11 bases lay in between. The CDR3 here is CASSLPRVGYGYTF. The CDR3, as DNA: TGTGCCAGCAGCTTACCCCGAGTGGGCTATGGCTACACCTTC.

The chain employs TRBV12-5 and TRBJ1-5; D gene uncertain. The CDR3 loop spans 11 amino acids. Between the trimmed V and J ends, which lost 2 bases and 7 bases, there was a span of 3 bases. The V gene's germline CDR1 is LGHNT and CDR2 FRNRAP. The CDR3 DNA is TGTGCTAGTGGTTTGAGACAGCCCCAGCATTTT. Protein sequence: CASGLRQPQHF.

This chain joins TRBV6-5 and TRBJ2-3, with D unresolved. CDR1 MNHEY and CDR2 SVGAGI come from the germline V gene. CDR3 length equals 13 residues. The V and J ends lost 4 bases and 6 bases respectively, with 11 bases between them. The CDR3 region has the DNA TGTGCCAGCAGTTTTCGGTTGGGCGATACGCAGTATTTT. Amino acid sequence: CASSFRLGDTQYF.

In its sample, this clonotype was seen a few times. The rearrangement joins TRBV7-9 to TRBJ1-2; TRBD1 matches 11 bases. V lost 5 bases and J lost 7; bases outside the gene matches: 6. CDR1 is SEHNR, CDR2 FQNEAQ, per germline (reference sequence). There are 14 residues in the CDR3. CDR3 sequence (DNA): TGTGCCAGCAGCGCCGGACAGGGGGCCGGTGGCTACACCTTC. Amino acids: CASSAGQGAGGYTF.

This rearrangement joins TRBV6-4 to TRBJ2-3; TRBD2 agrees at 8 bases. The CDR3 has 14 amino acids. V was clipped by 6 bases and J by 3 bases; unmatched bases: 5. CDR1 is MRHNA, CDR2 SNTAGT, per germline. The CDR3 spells CASSLSGETDTQYF. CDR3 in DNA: TGTGCCAGCAGCCTTAGCGGGGAAACAGATACGCAGTATTTT.

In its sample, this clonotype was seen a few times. CDR3 sequence reads: CAISPGTSGETQYF. CDR3 DNA sequence: TGTGCCATCAGCCCCGGGACTAGCGGGGAGACCCAGTACTTC. This sequence joins TRBV10-3 and TRBJ2-5, with 12 bases aligning to TRBD2. The ends lost 6 bases at V and 5 bases at J; junction bases unmatched: 4. The CDR3 runs to 14 residues. Germline V gene sequence: CDR1 ENHRY, CDR2 SYGVKD.

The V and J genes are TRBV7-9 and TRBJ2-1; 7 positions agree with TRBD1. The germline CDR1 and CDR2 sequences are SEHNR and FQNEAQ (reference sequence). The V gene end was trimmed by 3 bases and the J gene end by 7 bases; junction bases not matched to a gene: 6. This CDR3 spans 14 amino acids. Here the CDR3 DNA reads TGTGCCAGCAGCTTTCGAAACAGGGGTAATGAGCAGTTCTTC. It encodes CASSFRNRGNEQFF.

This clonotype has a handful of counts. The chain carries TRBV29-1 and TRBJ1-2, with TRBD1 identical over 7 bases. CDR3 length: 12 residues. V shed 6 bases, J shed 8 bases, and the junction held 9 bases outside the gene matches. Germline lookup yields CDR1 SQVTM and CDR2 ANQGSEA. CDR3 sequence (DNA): TGCAGCGTCCCGACAGGGCACGAGGGCTACACCTTC. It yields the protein CSVPTGHEGYTF.

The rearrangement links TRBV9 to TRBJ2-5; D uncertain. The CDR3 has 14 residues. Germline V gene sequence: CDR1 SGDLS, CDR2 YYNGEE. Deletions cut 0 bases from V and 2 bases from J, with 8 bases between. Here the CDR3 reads CASSVGRAQETQYF. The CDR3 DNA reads TGTGCCAGCAGCGTAGGTCGAGCGCAAGAGACCCAGTACTTC.

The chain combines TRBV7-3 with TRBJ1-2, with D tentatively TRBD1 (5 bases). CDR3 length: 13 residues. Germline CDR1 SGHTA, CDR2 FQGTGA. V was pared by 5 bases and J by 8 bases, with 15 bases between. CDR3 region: CASSPGTVGGYTF. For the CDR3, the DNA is TGTGCCAGCAGCCCCGGGACGGTCGGCGGCTACACCTTC. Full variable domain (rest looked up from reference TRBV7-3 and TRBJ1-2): GAGVSQTPSNKVTEKGKYVELRCDPISGHTALYWYRQSLGQGPEFLIYFQGTGAADDSGLPNDRFFAVRPEGSVSTLKIQRTERGDSAVYLCASSPGTVGGYTFGSGTRLTVV.

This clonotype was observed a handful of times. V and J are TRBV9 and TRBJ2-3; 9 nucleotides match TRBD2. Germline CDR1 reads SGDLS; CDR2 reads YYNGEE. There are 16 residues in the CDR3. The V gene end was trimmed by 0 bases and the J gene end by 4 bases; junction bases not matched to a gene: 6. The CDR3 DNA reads TGTGCCAGCAGCGTAGGGGGACTAGCTAGTCCAGATACGCAGTATTTT. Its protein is CASSVGGLASPDTQYF.

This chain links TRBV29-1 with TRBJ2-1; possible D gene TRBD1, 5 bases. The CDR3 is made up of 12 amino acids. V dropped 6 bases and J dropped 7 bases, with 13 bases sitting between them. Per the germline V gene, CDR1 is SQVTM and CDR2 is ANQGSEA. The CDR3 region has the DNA TGCAGCGTCCCCAGAAAGGGGAATGAGCAGTTCTTC. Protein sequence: CSVPRKGNEQFF.

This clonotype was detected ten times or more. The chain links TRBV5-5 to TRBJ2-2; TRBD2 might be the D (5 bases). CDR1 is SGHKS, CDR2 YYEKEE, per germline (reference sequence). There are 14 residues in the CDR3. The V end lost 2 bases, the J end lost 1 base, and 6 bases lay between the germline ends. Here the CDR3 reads CASSFSGNTGELFF. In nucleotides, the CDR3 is TGTGCCAGCAGCTTCAGCGGGAACACCGGGGAGCTGTTTTTT.

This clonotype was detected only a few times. The CDR3 region is CASSYSGGRSNQPQHF. The CDR3 bases are TGTGCCAGCAGTTACTCTGGGGGCCGTAGCAATCAGCCCCAGCATTTT. This sequence joins TRBV6-2 or TRBV6-3 and TRBJ1-5, with a tentative D call TRBD1 (6 bases). CDR3 size: 16 residues. Looked up from germline, CDR1 is MNHEY and CDR2 is SVGEGT. Between the trimmed V and J ends, which lost 0 bases and 0 bases, there was a span of 9 bases.

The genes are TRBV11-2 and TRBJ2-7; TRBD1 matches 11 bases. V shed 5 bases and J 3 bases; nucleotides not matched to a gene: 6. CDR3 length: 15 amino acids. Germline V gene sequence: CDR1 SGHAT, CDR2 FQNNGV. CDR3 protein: CASSRPGQGVYEQYF. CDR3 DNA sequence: TGTGCCAGCAGCCGTCCGGGACAGGGGGTCTACGAGCAGTACTTC. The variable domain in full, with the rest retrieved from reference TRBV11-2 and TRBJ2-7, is EAGVAQSPRYKIIEKRQSVAFWCNPISGHATLYWYQQILGQGPKLLIQFQNNGVVDDSQLPKDRFSAERLKGVDSTLKIQPAKLEDSAVYLCASSRPGQGVYEQYFGPGTRLTVT.

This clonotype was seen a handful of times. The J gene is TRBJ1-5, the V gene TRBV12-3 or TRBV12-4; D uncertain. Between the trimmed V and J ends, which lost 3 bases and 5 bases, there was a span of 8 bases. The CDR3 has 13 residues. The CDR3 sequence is CASSFVGDQPQHF. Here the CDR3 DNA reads TGTGCCAGCAGTTTCGTCGGTGATCAGCCCCAGCATTTT.

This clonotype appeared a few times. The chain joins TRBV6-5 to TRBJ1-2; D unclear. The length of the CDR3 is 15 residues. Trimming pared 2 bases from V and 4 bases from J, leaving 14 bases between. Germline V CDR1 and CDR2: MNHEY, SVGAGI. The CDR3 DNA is TGTGCCAGCAGTTACGAGGAAGCGGGGTCCTATGGCTACACCTTC. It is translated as CASSYEEAGSYGYTF.

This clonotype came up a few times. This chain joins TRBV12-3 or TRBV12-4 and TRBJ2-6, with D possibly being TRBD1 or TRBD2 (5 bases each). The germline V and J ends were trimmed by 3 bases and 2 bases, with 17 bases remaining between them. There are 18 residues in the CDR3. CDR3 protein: CASSFRPLGGTGANVLTF. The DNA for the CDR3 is TGTGCCAGCAGTTTTAGGCCCCTTGGGGGTACTGGGGCCAACGTCCTGACTTTC.

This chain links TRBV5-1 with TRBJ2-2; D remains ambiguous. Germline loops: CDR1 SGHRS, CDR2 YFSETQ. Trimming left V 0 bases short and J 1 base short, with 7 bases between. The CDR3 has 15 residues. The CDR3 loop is CASSLGTVNTGELFF. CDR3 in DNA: TGCGCCAGCAGCTTGGGGACGGTGAACACCGGGGAGCTGTTTTTT.

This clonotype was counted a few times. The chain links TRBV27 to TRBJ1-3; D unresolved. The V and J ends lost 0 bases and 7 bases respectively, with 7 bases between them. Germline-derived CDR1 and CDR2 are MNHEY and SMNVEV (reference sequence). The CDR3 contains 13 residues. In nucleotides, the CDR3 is TGTGCCAGCAGTTTATCGGGCGGGAACACCATATATTTT. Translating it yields CASSLSGGNTIYF.

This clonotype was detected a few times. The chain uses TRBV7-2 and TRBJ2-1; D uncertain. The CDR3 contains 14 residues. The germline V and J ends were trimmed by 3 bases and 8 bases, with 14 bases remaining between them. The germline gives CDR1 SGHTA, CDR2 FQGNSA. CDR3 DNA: TGTGCCAGCAGCTTTTCCGGGCCTCCCGATGAGCAGTTCTTC. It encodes CASSFSGPPDEQFF.

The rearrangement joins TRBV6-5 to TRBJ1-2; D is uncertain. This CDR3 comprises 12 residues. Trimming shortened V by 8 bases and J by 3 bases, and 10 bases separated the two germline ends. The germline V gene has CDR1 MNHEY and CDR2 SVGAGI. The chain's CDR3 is CASSKADYGYTF. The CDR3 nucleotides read TGTGCCAGCTCAAAAGCAGACTATGGCTACACCTTC.